The 25 T cell receptor beta chains reported below all come from one sample, sequenced in a study of OX40 agonist ivuxolimab in advanced cancers. Here immunoSEQ multiplex PCR was the method, and the copy in TCRdb shows in-frame clones only, minus some. The sample holds roughly 48,000 clones; around 88% are singletons and the top ten take about a third. Sample: CD4+ or CD8+ T cells sorted from blood, taken in a trial of the OX40 agonist ivuxolimab. These receptors were collected from an adult with an advanced solid tumor such as melanoma, head and neck, liver or kidney cancer.

This chain joins TRBV7-6 and TRBJ2-5, with TRBD1 matching 7 bases. The CDR3 loop spans 15 amino acids. Trimming took 0 bases from V and 5 from J; bases not matched to a gene: 6. Looked up from germline, CDR1 is SGHVS and CDR2 is FNYEAQ. For the CDR3, the DNA is TGTGCCAGCAGCTTAGCGGCAGGGGGTGGGGAGACCCAGTACTTC. Its translation is CASSLAAGGGETQYF.

The rearrangement joins TRBV2 to TRBJ2-7, with D perhaps matching TRBD1 (6 bases). V was cut by 8 bases and J by 1 base, with 15 bases left in between. Germline loops: CDR1 SNHLY, CDR2 FYNNEI. The length of the CDR3 is 14 residues. CDR3 in amino acids: CASLTGTPSYEQYF. CDR3 bases: TGTGCCAGCTTAACCGGGACACCATCCTACGAGCAGTACTTC.

The sample holds a few counts of this clone. This chain links TRBV14 with TRBJ2-7; the D call may be TRBD1 or TRBD2 (7 bases each). V was cut by 1 base and J by 1 base, with 11 bases left in between. The V gene's germline CDR1 is SGHDN and CDR2 FVKESK. There are 15 residues in the CDR3. Here the CDR3 reads CASSQGQGGSYEQYF. The DNA for the CDR3 is TGTGCCAGCAGCCAAGGGCAGGGGGGGTCCTACGAGCAGTACTTC.

The chain links TRBV5-5 to TRBJ1-2; 9 nucleotides agree with TRBD1. Trimming removed 3 bases from V and 3 bases from J; junction bases left unmatched: 6. The length of the CDR3 is 15 residues. Germline V gene sequence: CDR1 SGHKS, CDR2 YYEKEE (reference sequence). The CDR3 DNA reads TGTGCCAGCAGCTCGGGACAGGGAGTTTACTATGGCTACACCTTC. Its translation is CASSSGQGVYYGYTF.

The chain employs TRBV27 and TRBJ2-3; 11 bases agree with TRBD2. The germline V gene encodes CDR1 MNHEY and CDR2 SMNVEV (reference sequence). This CDR3 is built from 14 residues. With V trimmed by 5 bases and J by 5 bases, 3 bases remained unmatched. The DNA of the CDR3 is TGTGCCAGCAGTCAAGGGACTAGCGGAGATACGCAGTATTTT. Its translation is CASSQGTSGDTQYF.

This sequence joins TRBV19 and TRBJ2-1; TRBD2 aligns across 7 bases. Per the germline V gene, CDR1 is LNHDA and CDR2 is SQIVND (reference sequence). CDR3 length equals 15 residues. V shed 5 bases, J shed 1 base, and the junction held 5 bases outside the gene matches. CDR3 sequence: CASSPYSGSYNEQFF. The CDR3 DNA follows: TGTGCCAGTAGTCCATATAGCGGGTCCTACAATGAGCAGTTCTTC.

The V gene is TRBV11-2, the J gene TRBJ2-1; D uncertain. V lost 0 bases to trimming and J lost 6 bases, with 6 bases between them. Germline V gives CDR1 SGHAT, CDR2 FQNNGV. The CDR3 is 13 amino acids. The chain's CDR3 is CASSLDSPNEQFF. The CDR3 DNA is TGTGCCAGCAGCTTAGATTCCCCCAATGAGCAGTTCTTC.

The gene calls are TRBV6-1 and TRBJ2-5; D might be TRBD2 (5 bases). The V and J ends lost 1 base and 5 bases respectively, with 11 bases between them. CDR3 length: 14 residues. Germline CDR1 and CDR2: MNHNS and SASEGT. The CDR3 nucleotides are TGTGCCAGCAGTGAAGGGCCCTGGGAGGAGACCCAGTACTTC. It specifies CASSEGPWEETQYF.

The chain employs TRBV5-1 and TRBJ2-7, with D tentatively TRBD1 (6 bases). This CDR3 region has 13 residues. V lost 3 bases and J 2 bases, leaving 9 bases between the germline ends. CDR1 is SGHRS and CDR2 is YFSETQ in the germline V gene. CDR3 sequence reads: CASSWDTTYEQYF. The CDR3 DNA follows: TGCGCCAGCAGCTGGGACACCACCTACGAGCAGTACTTC.

The chain combines TRBV9 with TRBJ1-2; D remains ambiguous. Germline CDR1 reads SGDLS; CDR2 reads YYNGEE. The germline V and J ends were trimmed by 0 bases and 8 bases, with 11 bases remaining between them. The CDR3 consists of 13 residues. CDR3 sequence reads: CASSVAIALGYTF. In DNA form, the CDR3 reads TGTGCCAGCAGCGTAGCTATCGCGTTAGGCTACACCTTC.

This chain joins TRBV5-1 and TRBJ2-1; D is ambiguous. This CDR3 spans 13 amino acids. V gave up 2 bases and J gave up 14 bases, with 17 bases separating them. CDR1 and CDR2 from the germline V gene are SGHRS and YFSETQ. The CDR3 DNA is TGCGCCAGCAGCTTCATATCACCCACGGTGGAGTTCTTC. Translating it yields CASSFISPTVEFF.

The gene calls are TRBV14 and TRBJ2-7, with 7 nucleotides matching TRBD1. The germline CDR1 and CDR2 sequences are SGHDN and FVKESK. V shed 5 bases and J 2 bases; nucleotides not matched to a gene: 9. The CDR3 extends over 15 amino acids. This CDR3 is CASSKPGQHPYEQYF. CDR3 DNA: TGTGCCAGCAGCAAGCCGGGACAGCACCCCTACGAGCAGTACTTC. The complete variable domain, with remaining parts taken from reference TRBV14 and TRBJ2-7, reads EAGVTQFPSHSVIEKGQTVTLRCDPISGHDNLYWYRRVMGKEIKFLLHFVKESKQDESGMPNNRFLAERTGGTYSTLKVQPAELEDSGVYFCASSKPGQHPYEQYFGPGTRLTVT.

The V gene is TRBV19, the J gene TRBJ2-1; D perhaps matches TRBD1 (5 bases). The CDR3 is 15 residues long. The V end lost 4 bases, the J end lost 0 bases, and 10 bases lay between the germline ends. Germline-derived CDR1 and CDR2 are LNHDA and SQIVND (reference sequence). The CDR3 here is CASSTGQSSYNEQFF. CDR3 nucleotide sequence: TGTGCCAGTAGTACAGGGCAGAGCTCCTACAATGAGCAGTTCTTC.

The chain couples TRBV15 to TRBJ1-4; D unresolved. The CDR3 loop spans 14 amino acids. Trimming shortened V by 5 bases and J by 4 bases, and 11 bases separated the two germline ends. Per germline, CDR1 LNHNV and CDR2 YYDKDF (reference sequence). For the CDR3, the DNA is TGTGCCACCAGCGAAAGGCCCCTTAATGAAAAACTGTTTTTT. It specifies CATSERPLNEKLFF. The whole variable domain, filled in from reference TRBV15 and TRBJ1-4, reads DAMVIQNPRYQVTQFGKPVTLSCSQTLNHNVMYWYQQKSSQAPKLLFHYYDKDFNNEADTPDNFQSRRPNTSFCFLDIRSPGLGDTAMYLCATSERPLNEKLFFGSGTQLSVL.

This clone was counted once. This sequence joins TRBV5-8 and TRBJ1-5; D gene uncertain. Germline loops: CDR1 SGHTS, CDR2 YDEGEE. CDR3 length equals 15 residues. Trimming pared 0 bases from V and 0 bases from J, leaving 7 bases between. The DNA of the CDR3 is TGTGCCAGCAGCTTGGGTAGTCTTAGCAATCAGCCCCAGCATTTT. This gives the protein CASSLGSLSNQPQHF.

The V call is TRBV30, the J call TRBJ1-1; D uncertain. The V end lost 2 bases, the J end lost 14 bases, and 15 bases lay between the germline ends. The length of the CDR3 is 11 residues. The germline V gene encodes CDR1 GTSNPN and CDR2 SVGIG (reference sequence). As DNA, the CDR3 is TGTGCCTGGAGTTTGTCTTCAGACGAGTTCTTT. Translation: CAWSLSSDEFF.

The J gene is TRBJ1-2, the V gene TRBV9; TRBD1 matches at 7 bases. Germline CDR1 SGDLS, CDR2 YYNGEE. Trimming at V came to 3 bases and at J to 6 bases, leaving 8 bases not matched to a gene. The CDR3 runs 14 residues. The CDR3 sequence is CASSATTGRNGYTF. The DNA of the CDR3 is TGTGCCAGCAGCGCCACGACAGGGAGGAATGGCTACACCTTC.

This chain connects TRBV29-1 to TRBJ2-7, with 8 bases identical to TRBD2. V shed 3 bases and J 0 bases; nucleotides not matched to a gene: 7. Germline assignment: CDR1 SQVTM and CDR2 ANQGSEA. The CDR3 is 15 amino acids. CDR3 amino acids: CSVEESGGSSYEQYF. The CDR3 nucleotides read TGCAGCGTTGAGGAGAGCGGGGGTAGCTCCTACGAGCAGTACTTC.

This chain joins TRBV6-6 and TRBJ2-4; D gene ambiguous. The CDR3 has 15 residues. CDR1 and CDR2 from the germline V gene are MNHNY and SVGAGI (reference sequence). V was shortened by 0 bases and J by 0 bases, with 6 bases between the two germline ends. CDR3 protein: CASSYSSGAKNIQYF. In DNA, the CDR3 is TGTGCCAGCAGTTACTCCTCGGGAGCCAAAAACATTCAGTACTTC.

The genes are TRBV27 and TRBJ2-5, with 7 bases identical to TRBD2. The V segment lost 5 bases and the J segment 5 bases; nucleotides outside the gene matches: 8. Germline CDR1 MNHEY, CDR2 SMNVEV (reference sequence). The CDR3 contains 14 residues. CDR3 bases: TGTGCCAGCAGTCTGGTAGCGGGCGGGGAGACCCAGTACTTC. This gives the protein CASSLVAGGETQYF.

This chain links TRBV29-1 with TRBJ1-2; D ambiguous. CDR1 is SQVTM, CDR2 ANQGSEA, per germline. The CDR3 is 12 residues long. The V end was cut by 4 bases, the J end by 1 base, with 7 bases between. The CDR3 is CSVVSNNYGYTF. The DNA of the CDR3 is TGCAGCGTTGTTAGCAATAACTATGGCTACACCTTC.

The chain links TRBV27 to TRBJ2-7; D perhaps matches TRBD1 (6 bases). The CDR3 spans 12 residues. Germline lookup yields CDR1 MNHEY and CDR2 SMNVEV (reference sequence). V was pared by 6 bases and J by 5 bases, with 11 bases between. CDR3 protein: CASSTPGDEQYF. The CDR3 region has the DNA TGTGCCAGCAGCACTCCAGGGGACGAGCAGTACTTC.

The chain has TRBV7-9 and TRBJ1-2, with TRBD1 identical over 9 bases. The J segment lost 7 bases and the V segment lost 4 bases, leaving 7 bases of the junction unmatched. Germline CDR1 and CDR2: SEHNR and FQNEAQ (reference sequence). The CDR3 is 14 residues long. The DNA of the CDR3 is TGTGCCAGCAGCTCTGGGACAGGGCAGGGTGGCTACACCTTC. It encodes CASSSGTGQGGYTF.

This chain uses TRBV7-8 with TRBJ2-1; 8 nucleotides agree with TRBD2. The CDR3 runs to 15 residues. V lost 5 bases and J lost 5; bases outside the gene matches: 8. CDR1 is SGHVS, CDR2 FQNEAQ, per germline. CDR3 nucleotides: TGTGCCAGCAGCCACATAGCGGGACCCAACAATGAGCAGTTCTTC. Its protein is CASSHIAGPNNEQFF.

This clone was found once. The chain recombines TRBV21-1 with TRBJ1-2. TRBV21-1 is designated a pseudogene. The CDR3 is made up of 11 amino acids. The CDR3 loop reads CASSKASGYTF. CDR3 bases: TGTGCCAGCAGCAAAGCGTCGGGCTACACCTTC.